Included here is one T cell receptor beta chain sequence, with context. Its antigen is unidentified. The data were taken from a study of cytomegalovirus exposure and HLA in healthy donors. Study-level points and caveats: Per a later analysis, HLA-associated TCR beta chains showed more clonal expansion than other, equally common TCR beta chains. Evidence from a later analysis indicated that most CMV-associated TCR beta chains looked HLA-restricted. A prior analysis recorded that most TCR beta V segments were productive about 87% or about 30% of the time. A reported reduction in N-insertions relative to the roughly 640-donor mean was seen in an Asian-associated ancestry cluster in a later analysis.

Germline V gives CDR1 SNHLY, CDR2 FYNNEI. There are 16 residues in the CDR3. Between the trimmed V and J ends, which lost 3 bases and 4 bases, there was a span of 18 bases. Primers included in the PCR were 60 Vbeta and 13 Jbeta primers. Profiled with immunoSEQ multiplex PCR; TCRdb holds only in-frame clones, not every one. The sample comprises some 170,000 clones, approximately 72% of which are singletons, and 2% to 2.5% rests with the top ten. Sequences were obtained from PBMCs. This clonotype was sampled from a human donor in good health. This chain uses TRBV2 with TRBJ1-1; D unresolved. This chain's CDR3 is CASSDSLGAGLTEAFF. The CDR3 DNA is TGTGCCAGCAGTGATTCCTTGGGCGCAGGCCTCACTGAAGCTTTCTTT.